A single sample is the source of the 25 T cell receptor beta chains below, sequenced in a study of cytomegalovirus exposure and HLA in healthy donors. Researchers ran the PCR with 60 Vbeta and 13 Jbeta primers. Generated by immunoSEQ multiplex PCR, the TCRdb table keeps only in-frame clones and is missing some. Of 200,000 or so clones in the sample, 80% to 85% are singletons; the top ten hold 6.5%. Sequencing input: PBMCs. The receptors were sampled from a woman aged 45-59 years in good health and CMV-seropositive.

This chain links TRBV5-5 with TRBJ2-7; 7 nucleotides match TRBD1. There are 13 residues in the CDR3. Germline CDR1 SGHKS, CDR2 YYEKEE (reference sequence). Trimming at V came to 5 bases and at J to 2 bases, leaving 4 bases not matched to a gene. The CDR3 protein is CASRTTGTYEQYF. The CDR3 DNA reads TGTGCCAGCAGGACGACAGGGACCTACGAGCAGTACTTC.

The chain recombines TRBV7-8 with TRBJ1-2; 8 bases fit TRBD1. Germline V lookup: CDR1 SGHVS, CDR2 FQNEAQ. The CDR3 has 15 amino acids. V shed 5 bases and J 3 bases; nucleotides not matched to a gene: 8. CDR3 DNA sequence: TGTGCCAGCAGCCCGGGGACAGGCAAGGACTATGGCTACACCTTC. This translates into CASSPGTGKDYGYTF. Based on the CDR3 plus reference TRBV7-8 and TRBJ1-2, the full variable domain is GAGVSQSPRYKVAKRGQDVALRCDPISGHVSLFWYQQALGQGPEFLTYFQNEAQLDKSGLPSDRFFAERPEGSVSTLKIQRTQQEDSAVYLCASSPGTGKDYGYTFGSGTRLTVV.

This clone was found once. This rearrangement joins TRBV5-1 to TRBJ2-5; 7 nucleotides align to TRBD1. The end of the DNA fits TRBJ2-7 better, so the J call may be wrong. Germline lookup yields CDR1 SGHRS and CDR2 YFSETQ. The CDR3 covers 14 residues. In nucleotides, the CDR3 is TGCGCCAGCAGCTTGGTACAGGGGACCTACGAGCAGTACTTC. It yields the protein CASSLVQGTYEQYF.

The chain couples TRBV28 to TRBJ1-2, with D perhaps TRBD1 (6 bases). The germline V and J ends were trimmed by 3 bases and 5 bases, with 16 bases remaining between them. Germline-derived CDR1 and CDR2 are MDHEN and SYDVKM. The CDR3 sequence is 15 residues long. The CDR3, as DNA: TGTGCCAGCAGTTTTGAGGGGGTGTTGGGGTATGGCTACACCTTC. It encodes CASSFEGVLGYGYTF.

This chain uses TRBV2 with TRBJ1-1, with no clear D. V was cut by 5 bases and J by 0 bases, with 10 bases left in between. The germline CDR1 and CDR2 sequences are SNHLY and FYNNEI. CDR3 length equals 14 residues. As DNA, the CDR3 is TGTGCCAGCAGTAGGGAGACAATGAACACTGAAGCTTTCTTT. It translates to CASSRETMNTEAFF.

This rearrangement joins TRBV7-2 to TRBJ2-3; 11 nucleotides align to TRBD2. Germline V gives CDR1 SGHTA, CDR2 FQGNSA. The CDR3 consists of 17 residues. V trimming: 1 base; J trimming: 1 base; junction bases outside the gene matches: 4. CDR3 sequence reads: CASSLGLGLAGTDTQYF. CDR3 in DNA: TGTGCCAGCAGCTTAGGATTGGGACTAGCGGGCACAGATACGCAGTATTTT.

The gene calls are TRBV7-9 and TRBJ1-1, with 7 bases identical to TRBD1. Germline loops: CDR1 SEHNR, CDR2 FQNEAQ (reference sequence). After removal of 5 bases from V and 0 bases from J, the junction contained 6 bases not matched to a gene. The length of the CDR3 is 15 residues. The CDR3 nucleotides are TGTGCCAGCAGCCCCCGGACAGGCATGAACACTGAAGCTTTCTTT. Residues: CASSPRTGMNTEAFF.

V is TRBV10-3 and J is TRBJ1-5; no definite D call. Trimming took off 8 bases at V and 7 bases at J, with 15 bases between the two ends. From germline, CDR1 is ENHRY and CDR2 SYGVKD. The length of the CDR3 is 13 residues. Here the CDR3 reads CAIQSERAQPQHF. The CDR3 DNA follows: TGTGCCATCCAATCCGAGAGGGCACAGCCCCAGCATTTT.

The chain links TRBV5-6 to TRBJ2-5, with 8 positions matching TRBD2. V trimming: 6 bases; J trimming: 5 bases; junction bases outside the gene matches: 9. This CDR3 has 14 residues. Germline V gives CDR1 SGHDT, CDR2 YYEEEE. The CDR3 reads CASTFTAGVETQYF. CDR3 nucleotides: TGTGCCAGCACCTTCACAGCGGGAGTTGAGACCCAGTACTTC.

V and J are TRBV18 and TRBJ2-2; 10 bases agree with TRBD1. J lost 7 bases, V lost 4 bases, and 3 bases had no gene match. Germline CDR1 is KGHSH and CDR2 is LQKENI. This CDR3 comprises 14 residues. CDR3 in amino acids: CASSRDRGLGELFF. CDR3 coding DNA: TGTGCCAGCTCACGGGACAGGGGACTCGGGGAGCTGTTTTTT.

The V gene is TRBV6-5, the J gene TRBJ2-1; 8 nucleotides match TRBD1. CDR3 length: 14 amino acids. In germline, CDR1 is MNHEY, CDR2 SVGAGI. Losses at the gene ends were 7 bases for V and 0 bases for J; bases not matched to a gene: 2. Here the CDR3 reads CASNRGYSYNEQFF. The CDR3 DNA is TGTGCCAGCAACAGGGGGTACTCCTACAATGAGCAGTTCTTC.

The CDR3 is CAISGAGTWVDEQFF. In nucleotides, the CDR3 is TGTGCCATCAGTGGAGCCGGGACTTGGGTCGATGAGCAGTTCTTC. The chain joins TRBV10-3 to TRBJ2-1; D is possibly TRBD2 (6 bases). This CDR3 spans 15 amino acids. CDR1 is ENHRY, CDR2 SYGVKD, per germline. V gave up 4 bases and J gave up 8 bases, with 18 bases separating them.

This rearrangement joins TRBV11-2 to TRBJ2-4, with 8 bases aligning to TRBD1. The CDR3 spans 18 residues. The J segment lost 8 bases and the V segment lost 0 bases, leaving 15 bases of the junction unmatched. The germline V gene has CDR1 SGHAT and CDR2 FQNNGV. The CDR3 coding sequence is TGTGCCAGCAGCTTAGATTTAGGACAGGGAACCTCTAGGGACATTCAGTACTTC. Translated: CASSLDLGQGTSRDIQYF. The full variable domain, its missing parts supplied by reference TRBV11-2 and TRBJ2-4, is EAGVAQSPRYKIIEKRQSVAFWCNPISGHATLYWYQQILGQGPKLLIQFQNNGVVDDSQLPKDRFSAERLKGVDSTLKIQPAKLEDSAVYLCASSLDLGQGTSRDIQYFGAGTRLSVL.

V usage is TRBV4-3 and J usage is TRBJ2-2; 8 bases match TRBD1. V lost 0 bases to trimming and J lost 5 bases; unmatched junction nucleotides: 8. The CDR3 spans 17 residues. CDR1 and CDR2 from the germline V gene are LGHNA and YSLEER. CDR3 bases: TGCGCCAGCAGCCAAGATCTGCGCCAGGGGGCGACCGGGGAGCTGTTTTTT. Amino acid sequence: CASSQDLRQGATGELFF.

The chain is built from TRBV18 and TRBJ1-5; no firm D call. CDR1 is KGHSH and CDR2 is LQKENI in the germline V gene. V shed 3 bases and J shed 4 bases, with 10 bases lying between them. The CDR3 has 14 residues. The CDR3 DNA follows: TGTGCCAGCTCACCGGGCAGTGAAAATCAGCCCCAGCATTTT. Encoded protein: CASSPGSENQPQHF.

The chain recombines TRBV6-5 with TRBJ1-4, with D uncertain. The V end lost 0 bases, the J end lost 13 bases, and 15 bases lay between the germline ends. Germline lookup yields CDR1 MNHEY and CDR2 SVGAGI. This CDR3 is built from 14 residues. As DNA, the CDR3 is TGTGCCAGCAGTTACTCGAATCTGTCGAAGAGACTGTTTTTT. This codes for CASSYSNLSKRLFF.

The chain couples TRBV4-1 to TRBJ2-3; D ambiguous. With 1 base removed from V and 2 bases from J, the gap between germline ends came to 4 bases. Looked up from germline, CDR1 is MGHRA and CDR2 is YSYEKL. This CDR3 has 13 residues. The CDR3 loop is CASSQVVTDTQYF. The CDR3, as DNA: TGCGCCAGCAGCCAAGTCGTCACAGATACGCAGTATTTT.

The J gene is TRBJ2-3, the V gene TRBV16, with D hard to call. Germline CDR1 reads KGHSY; CDR2 reads FQNENV. Trimming pared 0 bases from V and 2 bases from J, leaving 6 bases between. There are 14 residues in the CDR3. The CDR3 nucleotides read TGTGCCAGCAGCCAATCGGGCCCCACAGATACGCAGTATTTT. Amino acid sequence: CASSQSGPTDTQYF.

The rearrangement links TRBV27 to TRBJ1-2, with D perhaps matching TRBD1 (5 bases). Germline V CDR1 and CDR2: MNHEY, SMNVEV (reference sequence). The V end was cut by 2 bases, the J end by 8 bases, with 15 bases between. This CDR3 comprises 14 residues. The CDR3 loop is CASSLGRDRGGYTF. Here the CDR3 DNA reads TGTGCCAGCAGTTTAGGCCGGGACCGGGGGGGCTACACCTTC.

The chain has TRBV6-6 and TRBJ1-2; 7 nucleotides agree with TRBD1. J gave up 4 bases and V 5 bases, and 7 bases lay outside the gene matches. This CDR3 comprises 14 residues. The V gene's germline CDR1 is MNHNY and CDR2 SVGAGI (reference sequence). The CDR3 DNA reads as TGTGCCAGCAGTCTCGGGGACAGCCTCTATGGCTACACCTTC. Residues: CASSLGDSLYGYTF.

The V gene is TRBV7-8, the J gene TRBJ1-2, with TRBD1 matching 9 bases. With V trimmed by 3 bases and J by 5 bases, 4 bases remained unmatched. The CDR3 extends over 14 amino acids. Per the germline V gene, CDR1 is SGHVS and CDR2 is FQNEAQ. CDR3: CASSLAGTGYGYTF. The CDR3 DNA reads TGTGCCAGCAGCTTGGCCGGGACAGGGTATGGCTACACCTTC.

This clone was recorded once. The chain employs TRBV4-1 and TRBJ2-7; D is possibly TRBD1 (6 bases). Trimming took 0 bases from V and 3 from J, leaving 18 bases between them. CDR3 length: 17 amino acids. The V gene's germline CDR1 is MGHRA and CDR2 YSYEKL. The CDR3 nucleotides read TGCGCCAGCAGCCAAGATCGGGCCTCAGGGGTGGGCTACGAGCAGTACTTC. Translating it yields CASSQDRASGVGYEQYF.

This clone was seen more than once but under ten times. The J gene is TRBJ2-7, the V gene TRBV28; a weak D match, TRBD2 (6 bases). The germline V gene has CDR1 MDHEN and CDR2 SYDVKM. CDR3 length equals 14 residues. The ends were cut back, 3 bases at V and 7 bases at J, with 16 bases in the middle. The CDR3 sequence is CASSFGGPIREQYF. CDR3 sequence (DNA): TGTGCCAGCAGTTTCGGGGGTCCCATACGGGAGCAGTACTTC.

The chain carries TRBV5-4 and TRBJ1-1; D call uncertain. Looked up from germline, CDR1 is SGHNT and CDR2 is YYREEE (reference sequence). The V end was cut by 4 bases, the J end by 4 bases, with 11 bases between. The CDR3 contains 13 residues. CDR3 DNA sequence: TGTGCCAGCAGCACCCTGCGGGGCACTGAAGCTTTCTTT. Translation gives CASSTLRGTEAFF.

The chain uses TRBV12-5 and TRBJ1-1; D is possibly TRBD1 (5 bases). The CDR3 loop spans 13 amino acids. Germline V gene lookup returns CDR1 LGHNT and CDR2 FRNRAP. V dropped 7 bases and J dropped 0 bases, with 9 bases sitting between them. CDR3 residues: CASARQMNTEAFF. Here the CDR3 DNA reads TGTGCTAGTGCTAGACAGATGAACACTGAAGCTTTCTTT.